The sequence of this T cell receptor beta chain was determined in a study of blood T cells in healthy people across ages. Study-wide results and caveats: With donor CMV status unknown, expanded clonotype changes were possibly confounded. Greater diversity and more naive CD4+ cells were seen in long-lived donors than in aged donors.

Healthy Russian Caucasian donors spanned ages about 6 to 90 years. About this clonotype: Its antigen is as yet unknown.

The authors ran a second PCR of about 6 to 11 cycles using a sample-barcoded 5' primer and a J-beta primer mix. A template-switch adaptor containing 12 random nucleotides labeled each cDNA molecule. TCRdb reprocessed the 5' RACE reads with MiXCR, giving one entry per CDR3 protein. The table shows about 1.1 million distinct CDR3 sequences, with around two fifths occurring only once. The CDR3 runs 14 residues. From germline, CDR1 is DFQATT and CDR2 SNEGSKA (reference sequence). V lost 3 bases, J lost 0 bases, and 11 bases lay in between. This TCR was sampled from a man aged 18 to 35 in good health. J is TRBJ1-2 and V is TRBV20-1; D might be TRBD1 (6 bases). Material for sequencing was blood. In DNA, the CDR3 is TGCAGTGCTAGTCGACAGGAAACTAACTATGGCTACACCTTC. Residues: CSASRQETNYGYTF.